The present TCR beta chain was sequenced within a study of OX40 agonist ivuxolimab in advanced cancers. Study overall: Patients achieving partial responses numbered three: one hepatocellular carcinoma case and two cutaneous melanoma cases.

Germline lookup yields CDR1 SGHNT and CDR2 YYREEE (reference sequence). The CDR3 loop spans 14 amino acids. The germline V and J ends were trimmed by 4 bases and 6 bases, with 14 bases remaining between them. Produced via immunoSEQ multiplex PCR; TCRdb's table is partial and in-frame only. The sample lists some 80,000 clones, about 92% seen once, with 7% to 9.5% in the top ten. On cycle 4 day 1 and cycle 7 day 1, as well as at baseline, blood was sampled. Source: CD4+ or CD8+ T cells sorted from blood, taken in a trial of the OX40 agonist ivuxolimab. This receptor was taken from an adult with an advanced solid tumor such as melanoma, head and neck, liver or kidney cancer. The chain couples TRBV5-4 to TRBJ2-1; maybe TRBD2 (7 bases). The DNA of the CDR3 is TGTGCCAGCAGCGGGGGGGGGCCGGGCAATGAGCAGTTCTTC. Protein sequence: CASSGGGPGNEQFF.